This entry lists 11 T cell receptor beta chains sequenced from one sample in a study of regulatory T cells in long-lasting Graves disease. Arm-PCR of CDR3 regions and iRepertoire HTBI primers were used to build TCR beta libraries. Using its own MiXCR run on the multiplex PCR reads, TCRdb lists one record per CDR3 protein. Counted here are a few hundred thousand distinct CDR3 sequences, about 20% occurring once; the ten biggest clones make up around 26%. Time point given: persistent/refractory GD, antithyroid drugs over 5 years with positive TRAb. PBMCs provided the RNA from which the TCR library was made. The source was peripheral blood mononuclear cells (PBMCs), collected when the disease was refractory, from a patient treated with antithyroid drugs. These receptors were obtained from a female donor with Graves disease.

This clonotype was picked up many times. The rearrangement links TRBV20-1 to TRBJ2-5, with D tentatively TRBD1 or TRBD2 (6 bases each). V was shortened by 0 bases and J by 3 bases, with 11 bases between the two germline ends. The CDR3 is made up of 14 amino acids. Germline-derived CDR1 and CDR2 are DFQATT and SNEGSKA (reference sequence). CDR3 sequence reads: CSARDVRGEETQYF. As DNA, the CDR3 is TGCAGTGCTAGAGATGTGAGGGGGGAAGAGACCCAGTACTTC.

V is TRBV20-1 and J is TRBJ2-7; 14 bases are shared with TRBD2. The V gene end was trimmed by 4 bases and the J gene end by 2 bases; junction bases not matched to a gene: 7. CDR1 and CDR2 (germline): DFQATT, SNEGSKA (reference sequence). This CDR3 region has 16 residues. DNA for the CDR3: TGCAGTGCTAAAAGCGGGACTAGCGGGAGTACCTACGAGCAGTACTTC. Translating it yields CSAKSGTSGSTYEQYF.

This chain links TRBV9 with TRBJ2-2, with a possible D match to TRBD1 (5 bases). CDR3 length: 16 amino acids. Trimming removed 0 bases from V and 1 base from J, with 10 bases in between. Germline loops: CDR1 SGDLS, CDR2 YYNGEE. The CDR3 spells CASSVGQGLNTGELFF. CDR3 coding DNA: TGTGCCAGCAGCGTAGGGCAGGGTTTGAACACCGGGGAGCTGTTTTTT.

The chain combines TRBV6-2 or TRBV6-3 with TRBJ2-6; 7 nucleotides align to TRBD1. The CDR3 loop spans 17 amino acids. Per germline, CDR1 MNHEY and CDR2 SVGEGT. V was clipped by 2 bases and J by 3 bases; unmatched bases: 7. The CDR3 DNA sequence: TGTGCCAGCAGTTACCAACAAGACAGGGTTGGGGCCAACGTCCTGACTTTC. This encodes CASSYQQDRVGANVLTF.

About this clonotype: This may come from a read error, since a much larger clone is one base off. The chain is built from TRBV6-1 and TRBJ2-5, with 8 bases fitting TRBD2. The V gene's germline CDR1 is MNHNS and CDR2 SASEGT. CDR3 length equals 18 residues. With 5 bases clipped from V and 1 base from J, the junction kept 15 bases outside the gene matches. The CDR3 coding sequence is TGTGCCAGCAGTCAACCGGGACGGGGGGGCGTCTTCCAAGAGACCCAGTACTTC. It translates to CASSQPGRGGVFQETQYF.

This clonotype was found a few times. This rearrangement joins TRBV20-1 to TRBJ2-7; perhaps TRBD2 as D (5 bases). Germline V gene data show CDR1 as DFQATT and CDR2 as SNEGSKA (reference sequence). The CDR3 is 14 residues long. Trimming left V 6 bases short and J 5 bases short, with 20 bases between. CDR3 sequence (DNA): TGCAGTGCCATCCACCGAGGGCTAGCCAACGAGCAGTACTTC. This codes for CSAIHRGLANEQYF.

Ten or more counts support this clonotype. The gene calls are TRBV24-1 and TRBJ1-5, with D possibly TRBD1 on 6 matching bases. This CDR3 contains 15 residues. Looked up from germline, CDR1 is KGHDR and CDR2 is SFDVKD. Trimming shortened V by 7 bases and J by 1 base, and 13 bases separated the two germline ends. The CDR3 sequence is CATSPGQPSNQPQHF. The CDR3, as DNA: TGTGCCACCAGCCCTGGACAGCCCAGCAATCAGCCCCAGCATTTT.

CDR3 coding DNA: TGTGCCTGGAGGTTTAGGGACACGATGAACACTGAAGCTTTCTTT. Its protein product is CAWRFRDTMNTEAFF. The rearrangement links TRBV30 to TRBJ1-1, with a tentative D call TRBD1 (6 bases). The CDR3 has 15 amino acids. V was clipped by 3 bases and J by 0 bases, with 14 bases between them. CDR1 and CDR2 from the germline V gene are GTSNPN and SVGIG (reference sequence).

This chain uses TRBV18 with TRBJ2-7; 7 nucleotides match TRBD2. V dropped 5 bases and J dropped 1; count of bases not matched to a gene: 5. Germline CDR1 reads KGHSH; CDR2 reads LQKENI. This CDR3 region has 14 residues. The DNA of the CDR3 is TGTGCCAGCTCATCGGCAGCGGGATCCTACGAGCAGTACTTC. This encodes CASSSAAGSYEQYF.

This chain links TRBV18 with TRBJ2-4, with unresolved D. There are 14 residues in the CDR3. Germline V lookup: CDR1 KGHSH, CDR2 LQKENI. Trimming removed 6 bases at V and 1 base at J, with 10 bases between. This chain's CDR3 is CASSDTVAKNIQYF. CDR3 bases: TGTGCCAGCTCCGATACGGTGGCCAAAAACATTCAGTACTTC.

The rearrangement links TRBV30 to TRBJ1-3; no clear D gene. Trimming removed 8 bases at V and 4 bases at J, with 15 bases between. Germline V gives CDR1 GTSNPN, CDR2 SVGIG (reference sequence). The CDR3 consists of 13 residues. The CDR3 loop is CARDTSAGNTIYF. The CDR3 DNA follows: TGTGCCCGCGACACGTCGGCGGGAAACACCATATATTTT.